What follows are 26 T cell receptor beta chains derived from one specimen sequenced in a study of T cell responses to AZD1222 COVID-19 vaccine. Clones were read by immunoSEQ multiplex PCR, and TCRdb kept only the in-frame ones, dropping some. This table holds fewer than 150,000 clones, about 92% found once. The material was peripheral blood, obtained 28 days after the second AZD1222 dose. The receptors originated from an adult who received the AZD1222 COVID-19 vaccine.

The rearrangement uses TRBV5-4 and TRBJ2-5; 8 positions agree with TRBD2. This CDR3 comprises 13 residues. The germline CDR1 and CDR2 sequences are SGHNT and YYREEE (reference sequence). V lost 6 bases to trimming and J lost 5 bases; unmatched junction nucleotides: 6. The CDR3 DNA follows: TGTGCCAGCAACAGCGGGGGAGGGGAGACCCAGTACTTC. Protein sequence: CASNSGGGETQYF.

The CDR3 sequence is CAISGLADNEQFF. In DNA, the CDR3 is TGTGCCATCAGTGGACTAGCGGACAATGAGCAGTTCTTC. V and J are TRBV10-3 and TRBJ2-1, with TRBD2 matching over 9 bases. CDR1 and CDR2 (germline): ENHRY, SYGVKD. The CDR3 sequence is 13 residues long. Trimming removed 4 bases from V and 5 bases from J; junction bases left unmatched: 0.

The chain couples TRBV7-3 to TRBJ2-3; D gene ambiguous. CDR1 is SGHTA and CDR2 is FQGTGA in the germline V gene. Trimming removed 2 bases at V and 1 base at J, with 4 bases between. The CDR3 length is 13 residues. The CDR3: CASSLSGTDTQYF. DNA of the CDR3: TGTGCCAGCAGCTTATCTGGCACAGATACGCAGTATTTT.

The genes are TRBV3-1 (or the pseudogene TRBV3-2) and TRBJ1-6; the D gene is possibly TRBD1 (6 bases). This CDR3 has 13 amino acids. Deletions cut 4 bases from V and 9 bases from J, with 10 bases between. The germline V gene encodes CDR1 LGHDT and CDR2 YNNKEL (reference sequence). CDR3: CASSRQGISPLHF. The CDR3 nucleotides read TGTGCCAGCAGCCGGCAGGGGATTTCACCCCTCCACTTT.

This clone was observed once. At one end the junction does not follow the germline gene, possibly because of a read error. This chain joins TRBV12-3 or TRBV12-4 and TRBJ2-7; D unresolved. The CDR3 has 12 amino acids. CDR3 amino acids: CASSLDYHEQYF. CDR3 DNA sequence: TGTGCCAGCAGCTTAGATTACCACGAGCAGTACTTC.

V gene TRBV19 combines with J gene TRBJ2-4, with D unresolved. This CDR3 has 14 residues. From germline, CDR1 is LNHDA and CDR2 SQIVND (reference sequence). V gave up 4 bases and J gave up 0 bases, with 7 bases separating them. The CDR3 sequence is CASSRAAAKNIQYF. In nucleotides, the CDR3 is TGTGCCAGTAGTAGGGCAGCAGCCAAAAACATTCAGTACTTC.

This clone has a single count. The chain uses TRBV6-1 and TRBJ1-1, with TRBD1 identical over 7 bases. Germline V lookup: CDR1 MNHNS, CDR2 SASEGT. The CDR3 runs to 16 residues. With 2 bases clipped from V and 3 bases from J, the junction kept 9 bases outside the gene matches. The CDR3 spells CASSELSGGLDTEAFF. The CDR3 DNA is TGTGCCAGCAGTGAATTATCAGGGGGGTTGGACACTGAAGCTTTCTTT.

The gene calls are TRBV19 and TRBJ1-5; maybe TRBD1 (5 bases). Germline assignment: CDR1 LNHDA and CDR2 SQIVND (reference sequence). This CDR3 region has 14 residues. The V gene lost 8 bases and the J gene lost 6 bases, with 17 bases spanning the gap. As DNA, the CDR3 is TGTGCCAGTCGCCATCGTCCAGGGAGTCAGCCCCAGCATTTT. Amino acid sequence: CASRHRPGSQPQHF.

The rearrangement links TRBV18 to TRBJ2-1; 9 bases are shared with TRBD2. Germline V gene sequence: CDR1 KGHSH, CDR2 LQKENI. CDR3 length: 17 residues. With 3 bases clipped from V and 7 bases from J, the junction kept 13 bases outside the gene matches. The CDR3 loop is CASSPVTLAGRWNEQFF. The CDR3 DNA reads TGTGCCAGCTCACCGGTAACGCTAGCGGGGCGGTGGAATGAGCAGTTCTTC.

This sequence joins TRBV20-1 and TRBJ2-6; unclear D gene. The V gene's germline CDR1 is DFQATT and CDR2 SNEGSKA (reference sequence). This CDR3 comprises 14 residues. V was trimmed by 3 bases and J by 1 base, leaving 7 bases between them. In nucleotides, the CDR3 is TGCAGTGCTAGTGACACATCTGGGGCCAACGTCCTGACTTTC. Translated, it gives CSASDTSGANVLTF.

J is TRBJ2-1 and V is TRBV7-8, with TRBD2 identical over 11 bases. There are 14 residues in the CDR3. Germline V lookup: CDR1 SGHVS, CDR2 FQNEAQ. J lost 7 bases, V lost 5 bases, and 4 bases had no gene match. The CDR3: CASSRTSGGNEQFF. CDR3 in DNA: TGTGCCAGCAGCCGTACTAGCGGGGGTAATGAGCAGTTCTTC.

Comment on this clone: Other DNA sequences within the sample encode an identical CDR3. The V and J genes are TRBV18 and TRBJ1-1, with 9 nucleotides matching TRBD1. Germline CDR1 reads KGHSH; CDR2 reads LQKENI. The CDR3 consists of 13 residues. The V segment lost 6 bases and the J segment 5 bases; nucleotides outside the gene matches: 4. CDR3 in amino acids: CASSPGQGTEAFF. DNA for the CDR3: TGTGCCAGCTCTCCGGGACAGGGAACTGAAGCTTTCTTT.

The chain recombines TRBV5-1 with TRBJ2-3, with 9 bases aligning to TRBD2. The CDR3 covers 15 residues. With 2 bases clipped from V and 1 base from J, the junction kept 2 bases outside the gene matches. CDR1 is SGHRS and CDR2 is YFSETQ in the germline V gene. CDR3 sequence (DNA): TGCGCCAGCAGCTTAAGGACTAGCGGCACAGATACGCAGTATTTT. It encodes CASSLRTSGTDTQYF.

The V gene is TRBV5-1, the J gene TRBJ2-1, with 7 bases identical to TRBD1. Germline trimming cut 4 bases from V and 3 bases from J; bases unmatched to any gene: 16. CDR1 and CDR2 from the germline V gene are SGHRS and YFSETQ. The CDR3 is 18 residues long. Written as DNA, the CDR3 is TGCGCCAGCAGCCAGGGGGACCTCTTGACCCTAATCTACAATGAGCAGTTCTTC. This gives the protein CASSQGDLLTLIYNEQFF. Variable domain in full (rest from reference TRBV5-1 and TRBJ2-1): KAGVTQTPRYLIKTRGQQVTLSCSPISGHRSVSWYQQTPGQGLQFLFEYFSETQRNKGNFPGRFSGRQFSNSRSEMNVSTLELGDSALYLCASSQGDLLTLIYNEQFFGPGTRLTVL.

This rearrangement joins TRBV19 to TRBJ1-6; D perhaps matches TRBD1 (5 bases). CDR1 LNHDA and CDR2 SQIVND come from the germline V gene (reference sequence). V gave up 6 bases and J gave up 6 bases, with 9 bases separating them. There are 13 residues in the CDR3. This CDR3 is CASRRGINSPLHF. In DNA form, the CDR3 reads TGTGCCAGTAGAAGGGGAATTAATTCACCCCTCCACTTT.

The chain is built from TRBV5-1 and TRBJ2-7; 7 bases map to TRBD1. CDR1 SGHRS and CDR2 YFSETQ come from the germline V gene. The J segment lost 1 base and the V segment lost 1 base, leaving 5 bases of the junction unmatched. CDR3 length: 15 amino acids. CDR3 nucleotides: TGCGCCAGCAGCTTGCTGTCAGGGGGTTCCTACGAGCAGTACTTC. The encoded protein is CASSLLSGGSYEQYF.

This chain links TRBV14 with TRBJ1-6, with D tentatively TRBD1 (6 bases). The CDR3 is 15 residues long. The germline V and J ends were trimmed by 1 base and 7 bases, with 11 bases remaining between them. The V gene's germline CDR1 is SGHDN and CDR2 FVKESK. CDR3 sequence (DNA): TGTGCCAGCAGCCAAGGGGCAGGGGCGAATTCACCCCTCCACTTT. Its protein is CASSQGAGANSPLHF.

The chain links TRBV3-1 (or the pseudogene TRBV3-2) to TRBJ1-3; the D gene is possibly TRBD1 (5 bases). The V end was cut by 4 bases, the J end by 4 bases, with 11 bases between. Germline V CDR1 and CDR2: LGHDT, YNNKEL (reference sequence). The CDR3 spans 14 residues. CDR3 sequence: CASSPGVTGNTIYF. CDR3 nucleotides: TGTGCCAGCAGCCCGGGGGTAACAGGAAACACCATATATTTT.

The J gene is TRBJ2-7, the V gene TRBV27; TRBD2 is a possible D gene (6 bases). The CDR3 has 16 residues. Germline values: CDR1 MNHEY, CDR2 SMNVEV (reference sequence). The V gene lost 3 bases and the J gene lost 5 bases, with 20 bases spanning the gap. The CDR3 DNA is TGTGCCAGCAGTTTGGTTGGGGCCGCGGGGCAACACGAGCAGTACTTC. This codes for CASSLVGAAGQHEQYF.

The chain has TRBV27 and TRBJ2-3, with 8 positions matching TRBD2. Germline V gives CDR1 MNHEY, CDR2 SMNVEV (reference sequence). Trimming removed 6 bases from V and 0 bases from J; junction bases left unmatched: 8. The CDR3 length is 16 residues. CDR3 sequence reads: CASRTAIAGSTDTQYF. Written as DNA, the CDR3 is TGTGCCAGCAGGACCGCCATAGCGGGGAGCACAGATACGCAGTATTTT.

The chain has TRBV29-1 and TRBJ1-4; D call uncertain. V was shortened by 4 bases and J by 4 bases, with 10 bases between the two germline ends. Germline loops: CDR1 SQVTM, CDR2 ANQGSEA. The CDR3 runs to 13 residues. CDR3 protein: CSVGGFVNEKLFF. The CDR3 nucleotides read TGCAGCGTTGGCGGATTTGTTAATGAAAAACTGTTTTTT.

CDR3 in DNA: TGTGTCAGAAGCTTACGGTACCTTGATAGCAATCAGCCCCAGCATTTT. Translated, it gives CVRSLRYLDSNQPQHF. J is TRBJ1-5 and V is TRBV7-5. TRBV7-5 is termed a pseudogene. The CDR3 sequence is 16 residues long.

DNA of the CDR3: TGTGCCAGCAGTTCGCTAGTACTAGCGGGAGGGCCCGATGGGCAGTTCTTC. Amino acid sequence: CASSSLVLAGGPDGQFF. The chain uses TRBV27 and TRBJ2-1, with TRBD2 matching over 13 bases. The CDR3 is 17 amino acids. V lost 4 bases, J lost 12 bases, and 15 bases stayed unmatched. CDR1 is MNHEY and CDR2 is SMNVEV in the germline V gene (reference sequence).

This chain uses TRBV5-1 with TRBJ1-4; D remains ambiguous. Germline CDR1 and CDR2: SGHRS and YFSETQ. The CDR3 is 16 residues long. The V end was cut by 5 bases, the J end by 8 bases, with 22 bases between. CDR3 nucleotide sequence: TGCGCCAGCAGATATGGCGTGGGGATAGACGGGGAAAAACTGTTTTTT. Its protein is CASRYGVGIDGEKLFF.

The rearrangement links TRBV7-9 to TRBJ1-3; D is perhaps TRBD1 (6 bases). Per the germline V gene, CDR1 is SEHNR and CDR2 is FQNEAQ (reference sequence). This CDR3 has 18 amino acids. Between the trimmed V and J ends, which lost 5 bases and 1 base, there was a span of 21 bases. The chain's CDR3 is CASSQTASGGESGNTIYF. DNA for the CDR3: TGTGCCAGCAGCCAAACAGCCTCGGGGGGCGAATCTGGAAACACCATATATTTT.

The chain uses TRBV4-3 and TRBJ2-5, with a possible D match to TRBD2 (5 bases). Germline loops: CDR1 LGHNA, CDR2 YSLEER. This CDR3 is built from 14 residues. Trimming stripped 0 bases from V and 14 bases from J, with 19 bases between. The CDR3 is CASSQDRLGGTRYF. The CDR3 DNA follows: TGCGCCAGCAGCCAAGATCGTCTCGGAGGAACCCGTTACTTC.